Following are 7 T cell receptor beta chains from one sample sequenced in a study of vaccination and CD4 T cells after COVID-19. Sample treatment: roughly 11-day PBMC culture with coronavirus spike peptide pools or control peptides (ViraFEST assay). The study sequenced cultured CD4+ T cell DNA using the Oncomine TCR Beta short-read assay. TCRdb re-derived calls from the PCR reads in MiXCR, one entry per CDR3 protein. Of some 10,000 distinct CDR3 sequences listed, 60% to 80% are singletons. The antigens these receptors bind are not known. The sample taken for sequencing was CD4+ T cells from blood, cultured in vitro. The receptors were gathered from a human donor who had recovered from COVID-19.

This clonotype has only a few counts. This sequence joins TRBV6-5 and TRBJ1-5; a weak D match, TRBD1 (6 bases). Looked up from germline, CDR1 is MNHEY and CDR2 is SVGAGI. V lost 2 bases to trimming and J lost 4 bases, with 12 bases between them. The CDR3 runs 15 residues. The CDR3 DNA sequence: TGTGCCAGCAGTTACGGCCGGGGGCCTAATCAGCCCCAGCATTTT. It specifies CASSYGRGPNQPQHF.

The chain is built from TRBV10-1 and TRBJ2-5, with D perhaps being TRBD1 or TRBD2 (6 bases each). Looked up from germline, CDR1 is WNHNN and CDR2 is SYGVQD (reference sequence). The CDR3 sequence is 15 residues long. V was pared by 1 base and J by 4 bases, with 13 bases between. The CDR3 DNA reads TGCGCCAGCAGTGAGTTGAGGGGGGTCGGAGAGACCCAGTACTTC. Translation gives CASSELRGVGETQYF.

This clonotype has a single count. The chain uses TRBV20-1 and TRBJ1-1, with a possible D match to TRBD1 (6 bases). Between the trimmed V and J ends, which lost 5 bases and 5 bases, there was a span of 15 bases. This CDR3 has 13 amino acids. From germline, CDR1 is DFQATT and CDR2 SNEGSKA (reference sequence). The CDR3: CSAALQGGTEAFF. DNA for the CDR3: TGCAGTGCTGCCCTACAGGGTGGAACTGAAGCTTTCTTT.

The chain combines TRBV6-1 with TRBJ2-1; D not certain. The CDR3 loop spans 15 amino acids. V dropped 1 base and J dropped 0 bases, with 7 bases sitting between them. The germline V gene encodes CDR1 MNHNS and CDR2 SASEGT. CDR3 in amino acids: CASSEGVSSYNEQFF. In DNA, the CDR3 is TGTGCCAGCAGTGAAGGCGTGAGCTCCTACAATGAGCAGTTCTTC.

This chain links TRBV19 with TRBJ2-1; D might be TRBD1 (6 bases). CDR3 size: 13 residues. Per the germline V gene, CDR1 is LNHDA and CDR2 is SQIVND (reference sequence). The V end lost 6 bases, the J end lost 8 bases, and 14 bases lay between the germline ends. CDR3 region: CASRGRGTDEQFF. The DNA of the CDR3 is TGTGCCAGTAGGGGCAGGGGCACGGATGAGCAGTTCTTC.

This clonotype was seen more than once but under ten times. The chain combines TRBV27 with TRBJ1-5; TRBD1 agrees at 8 bases. From germline, CDR1 is MNHEY and CDR2 SMNVEV (reference sequence). V shed 6 bases, J shed 2 bases, and the junction held 6 bases outside the gene matches. CDR3 size: 15 residues. This CDR3 is CASRPSTGGNQPQHF. The DNA for the CDR3 is TGTGCCAGCAGACCCTCGACAGGGGGCAATCAGCCCCAGCATTTT.

The rearrangement links TRBV20-1 to TRBJ1-2, with 11 bases that match TRBD1. The junction had 17 bases not matched to a gene; V was cut back by 1 base and J by 4 bases. This CDR3 has 19 residues. Germline assignment: CDR1 DFQATT and CDR2 SNEGSKA (reference sequence). CDR3 in amino acids: CSARVYPGQGAQSSYGYTF. The DNA for the CDR3 is TGCAGTGCTAGAGTTTACCCTGGACAGGGGGCGCAAAGTAGCTATGGCTACACCTTC.